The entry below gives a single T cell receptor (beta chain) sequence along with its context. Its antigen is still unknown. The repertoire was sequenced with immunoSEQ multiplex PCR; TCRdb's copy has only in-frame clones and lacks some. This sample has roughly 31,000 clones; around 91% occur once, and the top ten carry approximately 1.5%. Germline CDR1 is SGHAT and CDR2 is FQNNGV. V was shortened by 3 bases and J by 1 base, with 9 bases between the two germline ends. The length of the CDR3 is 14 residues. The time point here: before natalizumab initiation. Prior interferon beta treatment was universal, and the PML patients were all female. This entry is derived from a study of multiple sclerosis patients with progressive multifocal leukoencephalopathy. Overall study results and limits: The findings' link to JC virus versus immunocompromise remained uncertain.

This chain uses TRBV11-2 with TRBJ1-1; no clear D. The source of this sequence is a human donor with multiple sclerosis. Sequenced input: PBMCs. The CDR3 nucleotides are TGTGCCAGCAGCTTGCCCGCTTCGAACACTGAAGCTTTCTTT. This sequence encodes CASSLPASNTEAFF.